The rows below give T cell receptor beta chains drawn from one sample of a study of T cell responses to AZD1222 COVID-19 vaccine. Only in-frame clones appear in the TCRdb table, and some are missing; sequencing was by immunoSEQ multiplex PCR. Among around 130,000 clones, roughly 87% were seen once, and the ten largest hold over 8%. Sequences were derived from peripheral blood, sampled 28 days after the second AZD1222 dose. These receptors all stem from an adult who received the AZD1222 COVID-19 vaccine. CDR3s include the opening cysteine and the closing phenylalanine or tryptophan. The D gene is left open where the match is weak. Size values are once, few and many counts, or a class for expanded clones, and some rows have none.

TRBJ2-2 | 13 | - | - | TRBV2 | CASSEDPTGELFF | TGTGCCAGCAGTGAAGACCCCACCGGGGAGCTGTTTTTT
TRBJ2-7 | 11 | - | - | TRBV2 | CASSAPYEQYF | TGTGCCAGCAGTGCACCCTACGAGCAGTACTTC
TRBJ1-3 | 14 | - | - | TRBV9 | CASSVTSPGNTIYF | TGTGCCAGCAGCGTCACCAGTCCTGGAAACACCATATATTTT
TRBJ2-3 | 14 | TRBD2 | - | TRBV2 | CARETSGATDTQYF | TGTGCCAGGGAGACTAGCGGGGCCACAGATACGCAGTATTTT
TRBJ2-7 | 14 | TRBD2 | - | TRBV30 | CALVTGRESDEQYF | TGTGCCCTAGTGACGGGGAGGGAGAGTGACGAGCAGTACTTC
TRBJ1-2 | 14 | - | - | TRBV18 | CASSPNRVMDGYTF | TGTGCCAGCTCACCGAACAGGGTAATGGATGGCTACACCTTC
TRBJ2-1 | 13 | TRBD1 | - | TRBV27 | CASRRQGYNEQFF | TGTGCCAGCAGAAGACAGGGCTACAATGAGCAGTTCTTC
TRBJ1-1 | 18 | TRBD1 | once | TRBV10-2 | CASSELLDREASDTEAFF | TGCGCCAGCAGTGAACTCCTAGACAGGGAAGCCTCGGACACTGAAGCTTTCTTT
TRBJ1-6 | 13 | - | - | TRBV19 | CASSISGSSPLHF | TGTGCCAGTAGTATTAGTGGGTCTTCACCCCTCCACTTT
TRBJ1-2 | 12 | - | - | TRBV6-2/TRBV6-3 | CASSLTTGSYTF | TGTGCCAGCAGCTTGACTACAGGGAGCTACACCTTC
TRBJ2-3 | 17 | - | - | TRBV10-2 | CASSERAGTLSTDTQYF | TGCGCCAGCAGTGAGAGGGCGGGGACCCTTAGCACAGATACGCAGTATTTT
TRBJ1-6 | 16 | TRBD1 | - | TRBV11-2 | CASSQGADIRNSPLHF | TGTGCCAGCAGCCAGGGGGCGGACATTCGTAATTCACCCCTCCACTTT
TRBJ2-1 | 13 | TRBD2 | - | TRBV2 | CASRGTSGREQFF | TGTGCCAGCAGGGGGACTAGCGGGAGAGAGCAGTTCTTC
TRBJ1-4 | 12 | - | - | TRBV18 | CASSPLNEKLFF | TGTGCCAGCTCACCTCTCAATGAAAAACTGTTTTTT
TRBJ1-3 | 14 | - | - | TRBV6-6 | CASTAALSGNTIYF | TGTGCCAGCACGGCGGCCCTCTCTGGAAACACCATATATTTT
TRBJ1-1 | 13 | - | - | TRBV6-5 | CAAHRGAGTEAFF | TGTGCCGCTCACAGAGGGGCGGGCACTGAAGCTTTCTTT
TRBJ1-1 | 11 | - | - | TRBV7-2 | CASSLDVEAFF | TGTGCCAGCAGCTTAGACGTTGAAGCTTTCTTT
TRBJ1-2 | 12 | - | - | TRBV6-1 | CASSEGVYGYTF | TGTGCCAGCAGTGAAGGCGTCTATGGCTACACCTTC
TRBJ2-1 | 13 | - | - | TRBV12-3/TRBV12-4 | CASSLIGANEQFF | TGTGCCAGCAGTTTAATAGGGGCGAATGAGCAGTTCTTC
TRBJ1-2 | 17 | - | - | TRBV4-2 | CASSQGMSTRGTGGYTF | TGTGCCAGCAGCCAAGGAATGTCTACGCGGGGAACTGGAGGCTACACCTTC